One and the same sample provided the 8 T cell receptor beta chains below, sequenced in a study of blood T cell repertoires in COVID-19. The method was immunoSEQ multiplex PCR; TCRdb's version includes in-frame clones alone and lacks a portion of them. Seen here are fewer than 250,000 clones, 80% to 90% observed once, and the top ten hold about 2.5%. Specimen: peripheral blood. These receptors all stem from a woman aged 35 to 49 with active or convalescent COVID-19.

This chain uses TRBV30 with TRBJ2-7; 8 bases are a match to TRBD2. The CDR3 has 14 residues. Per the germline V gene, CDR1 is GTSNPN and CDR2 is SVGIG (reference sequence). The CDR3, as DNA: TGTGCATTAGTCCTCGGGGGGGCAACCTACGAGCAGTACTTC. Residues: CALVLGGATYEQYF.

The chain combines TRBV5-1 with TRBJ2-3; D ambiguous. The length of the CDR3 is 14 residues. Per the germline V gene, CDR1 is SGHRS and CDR2 is YFSETQ. Trimming pared 1 base from V and 0 bases from J, leaving 6 bases between. The CDR3 bases are TGCGCCAGCAGCTTGTTAGATAGCACAGATACGCAGTATTTT. This sequence encodes CASSLLDSTDTQYF.

The chain joins TRBV27 to TRBJ2-2; TRBD1 is a possible D gene (5 bases). CDR3 size: 13 residues. Germline assignment: CDR1 MNHEY and CDR2 SMNVEV (reference sequence). Trimming removed 2 bases at V and 8 bases at J, with 9 bases between. In nucleotides, the CDR3 is TGTGCCAGCAGTTTAGCCCGGACAGGGGAGCTGTTTTTT. This translates into CASSLARTGELFF.

The chain employs TRBV18 and TRBJ2-7, with TRBD1 matching over 12 bases. This CDR3 is 16 amino acids long. CDR1 KGHSH and CDR2 LQKENI come from the germline V gene. J was trimmed by 7 bases and V by 0 bases; bases with no gene match: 7. CDR3 DNA sequence: TGTGCCAGCTCACCACCGGGGGGACAGGGGGCGAGGGAGCAGTACTTC. Its protein is CASSPPGGQGAREQYF. Full variable domain (missing parts from reference TRBV18 and TRBJ2-7): NAGVMQNPRHLVRRRGQEARLRCSPMKGHSHVYWYRQLPEEGLKFMVYLQKENIIDESGMPKERFSAEFPKEGPSILRIQQVVRGDSAAYFCASSPPGGQGAREQYFGPGTRLTVT.

The chain links TRBV27 to TRBJ1-1; 10 nucleotides agree with TRBD1. Germline trimming cut 0 bases from V and 4 bases from J; bases unmatched to any gene: 14. The CDR3 contains 19 residues. Germline V CDR1 and CDR2: MNHEY, SMNVEV (reference sequence). CDR3 sequence: CASSLSPTGTGEIVTEAFF. The CDR3 coding sequence is TGTGCCAGCAGTTTATCCCCCACCGGGACAGGGGAAATTGTCACTGAAGCTTTCTTT.

This chain connects TRBV9 to TRBJ2-2; 10 nucleotides match TRBD1. Per the germline V gene, CDR1 is SGDLS and CDR2 is YYNGEE. The length of the CDR3 is 16 residues. V gave up 0 bases and J gave up 5 bases; unmatched junction bases: 4. CDR3: CASSVAGQGLTGELFF. CDR3 nucleotide sequence: TGTGCCAGCAGCGTAGCGGGACAGGGGCTTACCGGGGAGCTGTTTTTT.

For the CDR3, the DNA is TGTGCCACCAGTGATCGACAGGTAGGAATCAATCAGCCCCAGCATTTT. Its translation is CATSDRQVGINQPQHF. V and J are TRBV24-1 and TRBJ1-5; tentative D call: TRBD1 (6 bases). V gave up 3 bases and J gave up 3 bases, with 14 bases separating them. The CDR3 length is 16 residues. In germline, CDR1 is KGHDR, CDR2 SFDVKD.

This clone has a handful of counts. This chain uses TRBV28 with TRBJ1-2; no clear D gene. The CDR3 covers 14 residues. Trimming cost V 6 bases and J 4 bases, with 15 bases left between them. Looked up from germline, CDR1 is MDHEN and CDR2 is SYDVKM. The CDR3 coding sequence is TGTGCCAGCAGCAGCCCCGGAGGGCCCTATGGCTACACCTTC. This codes for CASSSPGGPYGYTF.